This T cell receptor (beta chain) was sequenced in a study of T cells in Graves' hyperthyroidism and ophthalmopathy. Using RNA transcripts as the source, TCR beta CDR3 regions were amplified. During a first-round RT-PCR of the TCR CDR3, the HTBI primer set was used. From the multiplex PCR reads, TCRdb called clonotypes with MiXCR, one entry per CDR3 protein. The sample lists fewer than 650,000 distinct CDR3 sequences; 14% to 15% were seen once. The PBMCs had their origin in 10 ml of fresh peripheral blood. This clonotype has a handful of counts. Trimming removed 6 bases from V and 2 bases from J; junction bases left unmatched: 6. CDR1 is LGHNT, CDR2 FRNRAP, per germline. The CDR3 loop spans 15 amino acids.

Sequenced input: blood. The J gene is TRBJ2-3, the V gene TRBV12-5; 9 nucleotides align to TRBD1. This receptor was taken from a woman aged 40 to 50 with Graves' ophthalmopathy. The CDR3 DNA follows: TGTGCTAGTGGACCCGGGACAGGGATCACAGATACGCAGTATTTT. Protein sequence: CASGPGTGITDTQYF.